The present T cell receptor beta chain was sequenced within a study of shared clonotypes between healthy human individuals. Libraries were prepared by immunoSEQ multiplex PCR; TCRdb keeps only in-frame clonotypes and omits some of them. Among about 2.4 million clones listed, 80% to 95% were seen once. From germline, CDR1 is SGHTA and CDR2 FQGTGA. The CDR3 runs to 13 residues. Trimming cost V 1 base and J 8 bases, with 9 bases left between them. The specimen was naive CD4+ T cells from PBMCs. Described subset: CD45RA+ positively selected. The rearrangement joins TRBV7-3 to TRBJ1-3; no reliable D call. This sequence originates from a young man in good health. Some clones in this sample may be carry-over from other donors' samples. DNA for the CDR3: TGTGCCAGCAGCTTAAATCGGGAGGACACCATATATTTT. Translated, it gives CASSLNREDTIYF.